Each of the 27 T cell receptor beta chains below was sequenced from the same sample in a study of regulatory T cells in long-lasting Graves disease. The time point denotes: newly diagnosed GD, antithyroid drugs for less than 3 months. TCR sequences were obtained from RNA taken from PBMCs. Arm-PCR with iRepertoire HTBI primers amplified the CDR3 regions for these TCR beta libraries. TCRdb passed the multiplex PCR reads through MiXCR, listing each CDR3 protein once. The sample holds a few hundred thousand distinct CDR3 sequences, approximately 16% seen once. This sample was shared with a second study, whose subject was T cells in Graves' hyperthyroidism and ophthalmopathy.

The sample in question was peripheral blood mononuclear cells (PBMCs), obtained at new diagnosis, from a patient treated with antithyroid drugs. These receptors came from a young woman with Graves disease.

This clonotype was seen ten or more times. The chain links TRBV28 to TRBJ2-7, with TRBD1 matching 8 bases. CDR1 MDHEN and CDR2 SYDVKM come from the germline V gene. This CDR3 has 16 residues. The V gene end was trimmed by 5 bases and the J gene end by 2 bases; junction bases not matched to a gene: 11. CDR3 loop: CASSPTGGENPYEQYF. The CDR3 region has the DNA TGTGCCAGCAGTCCCACAGGGGGAGAAAATCCCTACGAGCAGTACTTC.

The table lists this clonotype with a few counts. The chain recombines TRBV2 with TRBJ2-5; no reliable D call. V was trimmed by 8 bases and J by 5 bases, leaving 12 bases between them. The germline gives CDR1 SNHLY, CDR2 FYNNEI. This CDR3 has 12 residues. Here the CDR3 reads CASARSEETQYF. Written as DNA, the CDR3 is TGTGCCAGCGCCCGCTCCGAGGAGACCCAGTACTTC.

This clonotype has more than one count but fewer than ten. V usage is TRBV20-1 and J usage is TRBJ1-2; D is perhaps TRBD1 (6 bases). Germline CDR1 and CDR2: DFQATT and SNEGSKA (reference sequence). The CDR3 has 14 amino acids. Trimming stripped 1 base from V and 8 bases from J, with 17 bases between. CDR3 in amino acids: CSARGGLHSGGYTF. For the CDR3, the DNA is TGCAGTGCTAGAGGGGGGCTTCACTCAGGGGGCTACACCTTC.

The rearrangement joins TRBV18 to TRBJ2-7, with D perhaps matching TRBD2 (6 bases). Germline values: CDR1 KGHSH, CDR2 LQKENI. The CDR3 is 15 residues long. V lost 4 bases and J 7 bases, leaving 20 bases between the germline ends. CDR3 DNA: TGTGCCAGCTCACTTACCGGGACGGAGGGGAGAGAGCAGTACTTC. This translates into CASSLTGTEGREQYF.

This clonotype was seen more than once but under ten times. J is TRBJ1-2 and V is TRBV28; D not resolved. The V gene's germline CDR1 is MDHEN and CDR2 SYDVKM. This CDR3 has 12 amino acids. V shed 1 base and J shed 7 bases, with 7 bases lying between them. CDR3 in DNA: TGTGCCAGCAGTTTATTAGCAAGTGGCTACACCTTC. It yields the protein CASSLLASGYTF.

The chain has TRBV6-1 and TRBJ2-1; TRBD1 matches 7 bases. V was clipped by 7 bases and J by 7 bases; unmatched bases: 7. The CDR3 covers 13 residues. Germline V gives CDR1 MNHNS, CDR2 SASEGT. The CDR3, as DNA: TGTGCCAGCAATGCTAGGGGGCTAAATGAGCAGTTCTTC. Residues: CASNARGLNEQFF.

There are many counts of this clonotype. The V and J genes are TRBV3-1 and TRBJ2-1; D not resolved. CDR1 LGHDT and CDR2 YNNKEL come from the germline V gene (reference sequence). The CDR3 runs 14 residues. With 1 base removed from V and 6 bases from J, the gap between germline ends came to 10 bases. CDR3 region: CASSQVAYTNEQFF. As DNA, the CDR3 is TGTGCCAGCAGCCAAGTTGCCTACACCAATGAGCAGTTCTTC.

This clonotype was seen ten or more times. This sequence joins TRBV28 and TRBJ1-2, with unresolved D. The CDR3 runs 11 residues. V was clipped by 4 bases and J by 4 bases, with 4 bases between them. Germline V gene sequence: CDR1 MDHEN, CDR2 SYDVKM. CDR3 protein: CASSSLYGYTF. CDR3 coding DNA: TGTGCCAGCAGTTCTCTCTATGGCTACACCTTC.

Turning to this clonotype: A much larger clone lies a single base off, so this may be a read error. As the CDR3 is not closed by the conserved phenylalanine or tryptophan, this likely results from a read error. It is unclear where the CDR3 begins or ends on the DNA, so no DNA is shown, and the CDR3 is as TCRdb lists it. The chain employs TRBV28 and TRBJ2-3; no check of the table's D call, TRBD1, against the DNA was made. The CDR3 adds up to 16 amino acids, both ends counted. Per germline, CDR1 MDHEN and CDR2 SYDVKM. CDR3 sequence: CASTYGARGSYYEQYS.

The V gene is TRBV20-1, the J gene TRBJ2-7; D is possibly TRBD2 (5 bases). The CDR3 runs to 13 residues. Germline V gene lookup returns CDR1 DFQATT and CDR2 SNEGSKA (reference sequence). V dropped 7 bases and J dropped 0 bases, with 13 bases sitting between them. In DNA, the CDR3 is TGCAGTGTTCGGACGGGGAGCTCCTACGAGCAGTACTTC. This sequence encodes CSVRTGSSYEQYF.

The table lists this clonotype with a few counts. The DNA of the CDR3 is TGTGCCAGCAGCCTGAGGGGAAATGAAAAACTGTTTTTT. Residues: CASSLRGNEKLFF. The gene calls are TRBV3-1 and TRBJ1-4; possible D gene TRBD1, 5 bases. Germline CDR1 and CDR2: LGHDT and YNNKEL (reference sequence). This CDR3 contains 13 residues. V gave up 4 bases and J gave up 5 bases, with 8 bases separating them.

This clonotype was observed many times. V is TRBV6-5 and J is TRBJ2-7, with 8 bases aligning to TRBD2. This CDR3 spans 15 amino acids. J lost 2 bases, V lost 0 bases, and 3 bases had no gene match. Looked up from germline, CDR1 is MNHEY and CDR2 is SVGAGI. CDR3 in DNA: TGTGCCAGCAGTTACTCACGGCGGGGGGCCTACGAGCAGTACTTC. As protein: CASSYSRRGAYEQYF.

This clonotype was counted many times. This chain uses TRBV9 with TRBJ2-1; D not certain. Germline V CDR1 and CDR2: SGDLS, YYNGEE. The V end lost 0 bases, the J end lost 4 bases, and 11 bases lay between the germline ends. The CDR3 consists of 15 residues. CDR3 loop: CASSVESGSYNEQFF. The CDR3 DNA is TGTGCCAGCAGCGTAGAATCCGGATCGTACAATGAGCAGTTCTTC.

The chain combines TRBV4-2 with TRBJ2-7; maybe TRBD1 (6 bases). Between the trimmed V and J ends, which lost 5 bases and 5 bases, there was a span of 13 bases. CDR1 and CDR2 from the germline V gene are LGHNA and YNFKEQ. CDR3 length equals 13 residues. The CDR3 is CASSERGNHEQYF. The CDR3 DNA reads TGTGCCAGCAGCGAAAGGGGGAACCACGAGCAGTACTTC.

The chain links TRBV7-6 to TRBJ1-2, with 7 bases lining up with TRBD1. V trimming: 1 base; J trimming: 6 bases; junction bases outside the gene matches: 20. This CDR3 comprises 19 residues. Germline V gene lookup returns CDR1 SGHVS and CDR2 FNYEAQ. The CDR3 DNA is TGTGCCAGCAGCTTAGTAGGATGGGACAGCTCTTTTTTAGAGAATGGCTACACCTTC. The encoded protein is CASSLVGWDSSFLENGYTF.

This clonotype was seen more than once but under ten times. The chain employs TRBV5-6 and TRBJ1-1, with D unclear. Trimming took 2 bases from V and 0 from J, leaving 8 bases between them. Germline assignment: CDR1 SGHDT and CDR2 YYEEEE. There are 14 residues in the CDR3. The CDR3 DNA is TGTGCCAGCAGCTTCTTCGGGATGAACACTGAAGCTTTCTTT. This translates into CASSFFGMNTEAFF.

The table lists this clonotype with many counts. The V gene is TRBV6-2 or TRBV6-3, the J gene TRBJ2-3; TRBD2 agrees at 13 bases. CDR3 length: 16 amino acids. Germline CDR1 reads MNHEY; CDR2 reads SVGEGT. The J segment lost 5 bases and the V segment lost 5 bases, leaving 7 bases of the junction unmatched. The CDR3 reads CASSETSGRALDTQYF. In DNA form, the CDR3 reads TGTGCCAGCAGTGAAACTAGCGGGAGGGCCTTAGATACGCAGTATTTT.

This clonotype was observed many times. The chain links TRBV27 to TRBJ2-1; TRBD1 might be the D (6 bases). The CDR3 runs to 15 residues. The V gene's germline CDR1 is MNHEY and CDR2 SMNVEV (reference sequence). Trimming shortened V by 6 bases and J by 5 bases, and 17 bases separated the two germline ends. CDR3 coding DNA: TGTGCCAGCAGGTTACGGAGACAGGAAAACAATGAGCAGTTCTTC. Protein product: CASRLRRQENNEQFF.

Of note for this clonotype: This may stem from a read error, because a much larger clone lies one nucleotide away. CDR3 nucleotide sequence: TGTGACAGCAGATCCCTTCCAGGGGGCGGCTACACCTTC. Its protein product is CDSRSLPGGGYTF. The chain combines TRBV12-3 or TRBV12-4 with TRBJ1-2; 8 bases map to TRBD1. The CDR3 has 13 residues.

This clonotype was picked up many times. This rearrangement joins TRBV12-3 or TRBV12-4 to TRBJ1-1; no clear D. With 4 bases removed from V and 11 bases from J, the gap between germline ends came to 20 bases. CDR3 length: 14 amino acids. In nucleotides, the CDR3 is TGTGCCAGCAGTTCAAACGGACGGGATATAGAGGCTTTCTTT. Translation gives CASSSNGRDIEAFF.

This clonotype appeared many times. This chain connects TRBV2 to TRBJ2-3, with TRBD1 identical over 8 bases. The CDR3 sequence is 14 residues long. Unmatched junction bases numbered 4, after V lost 7 bases and J lost 1 base. The germline gives CDR1 SNHLY, CDR2 FYNNEI. DNA of the CDR3: TGTGCCAGCACAAGGGACAGGCGCACAGATACGCAGTATTTT. It is translated as CASTRDRRTDTQYF.

This sequence joins TRBV20-1 and TRBJ2-7, with D possibly TRBD2 on 5 matching bases. Germline lookup yields CDR1 DFQATT and CDR2 SNEGSKA (reference sequence). The CDR3 covers 13 residues. Between the trimmed V and J ends, which lost 1 base and 5 bases, there was a span of 12 bases. CDR3 loop: CSARVFLAHEQYF. The CDR3 bases are TGCAGTGCTAGAGTTTTCCTAGCCCACGAGCAGTACTTC.

The J gene is TRBJ1-1, the V gene TRBV7-3; tentative D call: TRBD1 (5 bases). Trimming took 5 bases from V and 4 from J, leaving 11 bases between them. CDR3 length equals 13 residues. The V gene's germline CDR1 is SGHTA and CDR2 FQGTGA. CDR3 DNA sequence: TGTGCCAGCAGCAACGGGGGGAGCACTGAAGCTTTCTTT. Translation gives CASSNGGSTEAFF.

This clonotype occurred many times. The chain employs TRBV6-1 and TRBJ2-2; D is ambiguous. The CDR3 covers 12 residues. Per germline, CDR1 MNHNS and CDR2 SASEGT. Trimming cost V 6 bases and J 4 bases, with 6 bases left between them. The CDR3: CASRRVTGELFF. DNA of the CDR3: TGTGCCAGCAGGAGAGTCACCGGGGAGCTGTTTTTT.

Points on this clonotype: This may come from a read error, since a much larger clone is one base off. V is TRBV30 and J is TRBJ2-1; D not certain. The DNA end favors TRBJ2-7, so the J call may be wrong. The germline CDR1 and CDR2 sequences are GTSNPN and SVGIG (reference sequence). This CDR3 contains 12 residues. Here the CDR3 reads CAWSVRINEQYF. DNA of the CDR3: TGTGCCTGGAGTGTAAGAATCAATGAGCAGTACTTC.

The chain employs TRBV5-5 and TRBJ2-3; no firm D call. CDR3 length equals 16 residues. With 0 bases removed from V and 1 base from J, the gap between germline ends came to 12 bases. In germline, CDR1 is SGHKS, CDR2 YYEKEE (reference sequence). CDR3 amino acids: CASSLAPLVGTDTQYF. The DNA for the CDR3 is TGTGCCAGCAGCTTGGCACCCCTAGTTGGCACAGATACGCAGTATTTT. Complete variable domain (other parts from reference TRBV5-5 and TRBJ2-3): DAGVTQSPTHLIKTRGQQVTLRCSPISGHKSVSWYQQVLGQGPQFIFQYYEKEERGRGNFPDRFSARQFPNYSSELNVNALLLGDSALYLCASSLAPLVGTDTQYFGPGTRLTVL.

This clonotype came up a few times. CDR3 loop: CASSSGIHNEQFF. In nucleotides, the CDR3 is TGTGCCAGCAGTAGCGGGATCCACAATGAGCAGTTCTTC. The chain uses TRBV27 and TRBJ2-1, with 7 bases that match TRBD2. CDR3 length equals 13 residues. In germline, CDR1 is MNHEY, CDR2 SMNVEV (reference sequence). Trimming took 5 bases from V and 5 from J; bases not matched to a gene: 3.